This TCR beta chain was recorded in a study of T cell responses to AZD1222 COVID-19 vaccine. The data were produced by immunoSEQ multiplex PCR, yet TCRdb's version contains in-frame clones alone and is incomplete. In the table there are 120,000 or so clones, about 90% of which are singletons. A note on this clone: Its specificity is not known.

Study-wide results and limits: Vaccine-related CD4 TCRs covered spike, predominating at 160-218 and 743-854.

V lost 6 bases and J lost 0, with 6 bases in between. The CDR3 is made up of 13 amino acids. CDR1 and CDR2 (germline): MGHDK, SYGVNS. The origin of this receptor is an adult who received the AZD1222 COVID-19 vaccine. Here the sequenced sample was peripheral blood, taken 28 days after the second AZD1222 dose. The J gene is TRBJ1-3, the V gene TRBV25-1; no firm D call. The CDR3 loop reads CASRDPSGNTIYF. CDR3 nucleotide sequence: TGTGCCAGCAGAGATCCCTCTGGAAACACCATATATTTT. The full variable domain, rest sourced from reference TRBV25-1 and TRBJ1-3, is EADIYQTPRYLVIGTGKKITLECSQTMGHDKMYWYQQDPGMELHLIHYSYGVNSTEKGDLSSESTVSRIRTEHFPLTLESARPSHTSQYLCASRDPSGNTIYFGEGSWLTVV.